What follows describes a single T cell receptor (beta chain). Its specific antigen is unknown. Base qualities are missing; no much larger clone stands one base away. This sample was included in a study of OX40 agonist ivuxolimab in advanced cancers. About the investigation overall: The costimulatory receptor OX40 (CD134) was targeted by ivuxolimab, a fully human IgG2 agonistic monoclonal antibody. The dose-escalation cohort was 82.7% male with a mean age of around 62 years, ranging from roughly 23 to 80. Intravenous ivuxolimab was administered to patients every 2 weeks at six dose levels: 0.01, 0.1, 0.3, 1.5, 3 and 10 mg/kg. The paper reports the monotherapy dose-escalation portion (N of about 54 patients) of the phase I ivuxolimab trial. The purpose of peripheral TCRbeta sequencing was to test whether ivuxolimab changed TCR sequence diversity and led to clonal T-cell expansion. Among the roughly 54 dose-escalation patients, around 20 had hepatocellular carcinoma, some 15 melanoma, 9 renal cell carcinoma and 9 head and neck cancer. Partial responses occurred in three dose-escalation patients, of whom one had hepatocellular carcinoma and two had cutaneous melanoma. Prior anti-PD-1, anti-PD-L1 or anti-CTLA-4 therapy was permitted, and approximately 40% of dose-escalation patients had received checkpoint inhibitors.

To sequence the TCRbeta CDR3 region, genomic DNA was isolated from the sorted cells. The immunoSEQ Assay was used to sequence the TCRbeta CDR3 regions. The table was pulled from immuneACCESS by TCRdb, which kept in-frame rearrangements only. Such tables lose some clones; where checked, under half of the loss comes from unresolved V genes, and the rest has no known cause. Across this sample there are roughly 61,000 clones, with approximately 88% seen only once. Together, the top ten hold around 0.79% of the sample. Study-wide conclusions, independent of this receptor: The antigen specificity of the peripheral T cells that underwent clonal expansion was not determined. Low levels of normalized T-cell clonal expansion were also shown by some nonresponding patients. Clonal expansion of both CD4+ and CD8+ blood T cells was observed from baseline to week 6 at doses 0.1 to 3.0 mg/kg. In partial responders in the 0.1-3.0 mg/kg groups, normalized peripheral clonal expansion was found to be among the lowest, especially among CD8+ T cells. On average, CD8+ T cells showed more expanded clones than CD4+ T cells after ivuxolimab.

Patients with a history of autoimmune disease or receiving systemic immunosuppression were excluded from the trial. Peripheral blood for TCR sequencing was collected from all dose cohorts at baseline, on cycle 4 day 1, and on cycle 7 day 1. The samples were taken from a phase I, first-in-human, multicenter, open-label dose-escalation trial of ivuxolimab. Adults with locally advanced or metastatic head and neck squamous cell, hepatocellular, melanoma or renal cell carcinoma were enrolled in the trial. Before TCR sequencing, CD4+ T cells and CD8+ T cells from peripheral blood were sorted into separate populations. The junction shows trimming of 3 bases on V and 0 bases on J, plus 13 bases between the germline ends. CDR1 and CDR2 are read off the germline V gene (reference sequence) as SGHNT and YYREEE. Including the terminal cysteine and phenylalanine, the CDR3 comprises 15 residues. Only the CDR3 DNA is retained, 45 bases long and in frame from the first base.

The source is an adult with an advanced solid tumor such as melanoma, head and neck, liver or kidney cancer. The chain joins TRBV5-4 to TRBJ2-7; TRBD1 could be the D gene, as 6 bases match. The sequences come from CD4+ or CD8+ T cells sorted from blood, collected in a trial of the OX40 agonist ivuxolimab. CDR3 reads: CASSYRDKSSYEQYF. The DNA is as follows: TGTGCCAGCAGCTACCGGGACAAGAGCTCCTACGAGCAGTACTTC. The entire variable domain, with the stretches around the CDR3 drawn from the reference TRBV5-4 and TRBJ2-7 proteins, is ETGVTQSPTHLIKTRGQQVTLRCSSQSGHNTVSWYQQALGQGPQFIFQYYREEENGRGNFPPRFSGLQFPNYSSELNVNALELDDSALYLCASSYRDKSSYEQYFGPGTRLTVT.